A single sample gave rise to the 26 T cell receptor beta chains below, sequenced in a study of cytomegalovirus exposure and HLA in healthy donors. The study ran its PCR with 60 Vbeta and 13 Jbeta primers. Generated by immunoSEQ multiplex PCR, the TCRdb table keeps only in-frame clones and is missing some. This table holds around 150,000 clones, approximately 77% found once. The specimen was PBMCs. The receptors were sampled from a woman in her thirties or forties in good health and CMV-seronegative.

The gene calls are TRBV6-5 and TRBJ1-2, with TRBD1 matching 7 bases. V lost 6 bases, J lost 2 bases, and 9 bases stayed unmatched. The CDR3 has 15 residues. CDR1 is MNHEY, CDR2 SVGAGI, per germline. CDR3 loop: CASRSDRAQNYGYTF. DNA for the CDR3: TGTGCCAGCAGGTCCGACAGGGCACAAAACTATGGCTACACCTTC.

This chain connects TRBV18 to TRBJ1-6; D is perhaps TRBD1 (5 bases). The CDR3 runs to 16 residues. The V and J ends lost 0 bases and 8 bases respectively, with 14 bases between them. Germline CDR1 is KGHSH and CDR2 is LQKENI. Here the CDR3 DNA reads TGTGCCAGCTCACCACCATTGGCAGGGTTGCATTCACCCCTCCACTTT. It translates to CASSPPLAGLHSPLHF.

This clone was seen only a few times. The CDR3 protein is CATRRQGPGNQPQHF. The CDR3 nucleotides read TGTGCCACCAGAAGACAGGGCCCTGGCAATCAGCCCCAGCATTTT. V gene TRBV15 combines with J gene TRBJ1-5, with 7 bases matching TRBD1. CDR1 and CDR2 (germline): LNHNV, YYDKDF (reference sequence). The junction had 7 bases not matched to a gene; V was cut back by 6 bases and J by 2 bases. The CDR3 is 15 residues long.

On this clone itself: No conserved phenylalanine or tryptophan is present at the end of the CDR3, so a read error is the likely explanation. The DNA is left out, because the CDR3 cannot be placed on it with certainty; the CDR3 is given as TCRdb lists it. The rearrangement links TRBV2 to TRBJ1-2; TRBD1, the D gene given by the table, was not confirmed from the DNA. Germline V gene sequence: CDR1 SNHLY, CDR2 FYNNEI. The CDR3 length equals 9 residues, ends included. The chain's CDR3 is CWDRAHNWL.

This clone showed up just a few times. The chain uses TRBV7-3 and TRBJ2-3; D uncertain. The germline V gene has CDR1 SGHTA and CDR2 FQGTGA. With 5 bases removed from V and 5 bases from J, the gap between germline ends came to 17 bases. The CDR3 contains 15 residues. CDR3 protein: CASSPGSGSGDTQYF. In DNA form, the CDR3 reads TGTGCCAGCAGCCCCGGCTCCGGGTCCGGAGATACGCAGTATTTT.

V is TRBV27 and J is TRBJ1-5; D not resolved. CDR1 and CDR2 from the germline V gene are MNHEY and SMNVEV (reference sequence). The V gene lost 2 bases and the J gene lost 7 bases, with 12 bases spanning the gap. The length of the CDR3 is 14 residues. For the CDR3, the DNA is TGTGCCAGCAGTTTAGGAGGTGTAGGGCAGCCCCAGCATTTT. It codes for CASSLGGVGQPQHF.

The V and J genes are TRBV4-3 and TRBJ1-4; D is possibly TRBD1 (5 bases). This CDR3 is 16 amino acids long. Germline V lookup: CDR1 LGHNA, CDR2 YSLEER. V was pared by 1 base and J by 2 bases, with 11 bases between. CDR3 nucleotides: TGCGCCAGCAGCCAAGGCGACAGAGACACTAATGAAAAACTGTTTTTT. Translating gives CASSQGDRDTNEKLFF.

This chain uses TRBV4-3 with TRBJ2-7, with 7 bases that match TRBD2. Germline V gene lookup returns CDR1 LGHNA and CDR2 YSLEER. There are 14 residues in the CDR3. V trimming: 1 base; J trimming: 2 bases; junction bases outside the gene matches: 2. The CDR3 loop reads CASSQGEGPYEQYF. DNA of the CDR3: TGCGCCAGCAGCCAAGGGGAGGGACCCTACGAGCAGTACTTC.

This clone was found a few times. The chain couples TRBV15 to TRBJ1-2; 9 nucleotides align to TRBD1. From germline, CDR1 is LNHNV and CDR2 YYDKDF (reference sequence). V lost 0 bases and J lost 4; bases outside the gene matches: 6. The CDR3 contains 16 residues. The CDR3 DNA follows: TGTGCCACCAGCAGAGATGGGACAGGGACTTTCTATGGCTACACCTTC. It specifies CATSRDGTGTFYGYTF.

The chain combines TRBV2 with TRBJ2-7, with D tentatively TRBD1 (6 bases). The V gene lost 8 bases and the J gene lost 0 bases, with 14 bases spanning the gap. This CDR3 is 14 amino acids long. CDR1 and CDR2 (germline): SNHLY, FYNNEI. CDR3 nucleotides: TGTGCCAGCGCCGACAGGAAGATCTCCTACGAGCAGTACTTC. Translating it yields CASADRKISYEQYF.

In its sample, this clone was seen once. J is TRBJ2-3 and V is TRBV6-1; 9 bases agree with TRBD2. V was clipped by 4 bases and J by 2 bases; unmatched bases: 4. Germline values: CDR1 MNHNS, CDR2 SASEGT. The CDR3 length is 15 residues. In nucleotides, the CDR3 is TGTGCCAGCAGTGGACAGCGGGGGGTCACAGATACGCAGTATTTT. It specifies CASSGQRGVTDTQYF.

The chain employs TRBV5-1 and TRBJ1-5, with D hard to call. Trimming took off 0 bases at V and 7 bases at J, with 11 bases between the two ends. The CDR3 covers 14 residues. The germline gives CDR1 SGHRS, CDR2 YFSETQ. CDR3 in amino acids: CASSLAGSGQPQHF. The DNA for the CDR3 is TGCGCCAGCAGCTTGGCTGGGAGCGGACAGCCCCAGCATTTT.

This chain uses TRBV5-1 with TRBJ2-7, with D unclear. This CDR3 is 14 amino acids long. Germline lookup yields CDR1 SGHRS and CDR2 YFSETQ. The V gene lost 0 bases and the J gene lost 0 bases, with 7 bases spanning the gap. CDR3 nucleotide sequence: TGCGCCAGCAGCTTGGGACCGGGCTCCTACGAGCAGTACTTC. Translated, it gives CASSLGPGSYEQYF.

V is TRBV7-2 and J is TRBJ2-7; D may be TRBD2 (5 bases). Germline V CDR1 and CDR2: SGHTA, FQGNSA. The germline V and J ends were trimmed by 9 bases and 3 bases, with 12 bases remaining between them. The CDR3 consists of 12 residues. The CDR3 spells CASTDLYYEQYF. The CDR3, as DNA: TGTGCCAGTACGGACTTGTACTACGAGCAGTACTTC.

A single count supports this clone. This sequence joins TRBV6-6 and TRBJ2-1, with TRBD2 identical over 8 bases. Germline values: CDR1 MNHNY, CDR2 SVGAGI (reference sequence). The CDR3 length is 12 residues. The CDR3 loop is CGSQAGVDEQFF. The CDR3 region has the DNA TGTGGTTCCCAAGCGGGGGTCGATGAGCAGTTCTTC.

V gene TRBV6-5 combines with J gene TRBJ2-1, with D possibly matching TRBD1 (6 bases). V shed 6 bases and J shed 6 bases, with 18 bases lying between them. This CDR3 region has 15 residues. Germline CDR1 MNHEY, CDR2 SVGAGI. The CDR3 bases are TGTGCCAGCAGCCTACGGGACATCCAAGGCAATGAGCAGTTCTTC. This sequence encodes CASSLRDIQGNEQFF.

The chain employs TRBV5-4 and TRBJ1-1; 8 bases fit TRBD1. The CDR3 contains 13 residues. The germline CDR1 and CDR2 sequences are SGHNT and YYREEE (reference sequence). The ends lost 4 bases at V and 9 bases at J; junction bases unmatched: 8. The CDR3 sequence: CASSLDREGKAFF. For the CDR3, the DNA is TGTGCCAGCAGCCTGGACAGGGAAGGAAAAGCTTTCTTT. The full variable domain, completed using reference TRBV5-4 and TRBJ1-1, is ETGVTQSPTHLIKTRGQQVTLRCSSQSGHNTVSWYQQALGQGPQFIFQYYREEENGRGNFPPRFSGLQFPNYSSELNVNALELDDSALYLCASSLDREGKAFFGQGTRLTVV.

This chain joins TRBV4-2 and TRBJ1-2; D might be TRBD1 (5 bases). Trimming cost V 2 bases and J 8 bases, with 21 bases left between them. Germline V gene data show CDR1 as LGHNA and CDR2 as YNFKEQ. This CDR3 comprises 16 residues. CDR3 DNA sequence: TGTGCCAGCAGCCAAAACGACTGGACACTCGATGGGGGCTACACCTTC. It specifies CASSQNDWTLDGGYTF.

This chain connects TRBV7-9 to TRBJ1-4; a possible D gene is TRBD1 (5 bases). The CDR3 totals 15 residues. V was clipped by 5 bases and J by 2 bases, with 12 bases between them. Germline V gene lookup returns CDR1 SEHNR and CDR2 FQNEAQ (reference sequence). This CDR3 reads CASSTRQLTNEKLFF. The CDR3 DNA is TGTGCCAGCAGCACCAGACAGCTGACTAATGAAAAACTGTTTTTT.

This clone was detected a few times. The chain joins TRBV2 to TRBJ1-4, with TRBD1 identical over 9 bases. V dropped 6 bases and J dropped 7; count of bases not matched to a gene: 3. CDR1 and CDR2 from the germline V gene are SNHLY and FYNNEI. This CDR3 comprises 13 residues. The CDR3 DNA reads as TGTGCCAGCAGGGGGGACAGGGCTGAAAAACTGTTTTTT. Amino acids: CASRGDRAEKLFF. Supplemented by reference TRBV2 and TRBJ1-4, the full variable domain reads EPEVTQTPSHQVTQMGQEVILRCVPISNHLYFYWYRQILGQKVEFLVSFYNNEISEKSEIFDDQFSVERPDGSNFTLKIRSTKLEDSAMYFCASRGDRAEKLFFGSGTQLSVL.

This clone was found once. The gene calls are TRBV5-4 and TRBJ1-4, with TRBD1 matching over 9 bases. CDR1 SGHNT and CDR2 YYREEE come from the germline V gene (reference sequence). Trimming removed 4 bases from V and 4 bases from J; junction bases left unmatched: 8. The CDR3 spans 16 residues. Here the CDR3 reads CASSMGPGQGNEKLFF. The CDR3 DNA follows: TGTGCCAGCAGCATGGGGCCGGGACAGGGTAATGAAAAACTGTTTTTT.

The CDR3 DNA is TGTGCCAGCTCACCAGGGGCAGGGGACTCCTACAATGAGCAGTTCTTC. It specifies CASSPGAGDSYNEQFF. The chain couples TRBV18 to TRBJ2-1; the D gene is possibly TRBD1 (6 bases). The length of the CDR3 is 16 residues. V was clipped by 2 bases and J by 0 bases, with 11 bases between them. Germline CDR1 KGHSH, CDR2 LQKENI.

The chain joins TRBV11-2 to TRBJ2-5, with D perhaps matching TRBD2 (6 bases). Looked up from germline, CDR1 is SGHAT and CDR2 is FQNNGV. V was clipped by 1 base and J by 5 bases, with 17 bases between them. The CDR3 contains 16 residues. CDR3: CASSLARQGGDETQYF. CDR3 coding DNA: TGTGCCAGCAGCTTAGCGCGGCAGGGAGGCGATGAGACCCAGTACTTC.

The rearrangement joins TRBV25-1 to TRBJ2-5, with 8 bases fitting TRBD1. Trimming cost V 10 bases and J 12 bases; bases outside gene matches: 13. CDR3 length: 12 residues. CDR1 MGHDK and CDR2 SYGVNS come from the germline V gene. CDR3: CATQHAGQAKYF. CDR3 sequence (DNA): TGTGCCACCCAGCATGCGGGACAGGCCAAGTACTTC.

This rearrangement joins TRBV7-2 to TRBJ1-4; D remains unclear. In germline, CDR1 is SGHTA, CDR2 FQGNSA. Trimming removed 4 bases from V and 7 bases from J, with 10 bases in between. The CDR3 consists of 13 residues. The CDR3 is CASSSGRGEKLFF. CDR3 nucleotides: TGTGCCAGCAGCTCGGGCCGGGGTGAAAAACTGTTTTTT.

V and J are TRBV28 and TRBJ1-1; D possibly corresponds to TRBD1 (5 bases). The CDR3 is 14 residues long. V shed 3 bases and J shed 5 bases, with 13 bases lying between them. CDR1 is MDHEN and CDR2 is SYDVKM in the germline V gene. This CDR3 reads CASSLWGAITEAFF. CDR3 sequence (DNA): TGTGCCAGCAGTTTGTGGGGCGCAATTACTGAAGCTTTCTTT.